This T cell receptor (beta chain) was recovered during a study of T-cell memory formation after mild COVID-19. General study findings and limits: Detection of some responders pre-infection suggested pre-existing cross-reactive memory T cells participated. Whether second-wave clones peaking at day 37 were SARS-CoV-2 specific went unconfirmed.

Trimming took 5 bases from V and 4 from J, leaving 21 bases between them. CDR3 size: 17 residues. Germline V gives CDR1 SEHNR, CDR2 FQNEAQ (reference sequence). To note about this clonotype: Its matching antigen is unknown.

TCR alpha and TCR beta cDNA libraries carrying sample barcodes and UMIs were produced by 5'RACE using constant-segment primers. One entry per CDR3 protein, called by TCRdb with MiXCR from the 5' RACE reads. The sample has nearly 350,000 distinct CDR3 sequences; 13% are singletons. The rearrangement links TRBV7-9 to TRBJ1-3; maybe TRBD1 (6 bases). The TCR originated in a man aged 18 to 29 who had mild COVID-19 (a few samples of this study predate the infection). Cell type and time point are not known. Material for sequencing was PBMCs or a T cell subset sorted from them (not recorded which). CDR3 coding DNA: TGTGCCAGCAGCCCCCTGGGGGGGGCAATCACCGGAAACACCATATATTTT. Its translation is CASSPLGGAITGNTIYF.